The 21 T cell receptor beta chains listed next were all sequenced from one sample in a study of a mutant IDH1 vaccine in newly diagnosed glioma (dated by TCRdb to about 2021). The library relied on the immunoSEQ multiplex PCR assay. TCRdb retrieved this table from immuneACCESS and kept in-frame rearrangements only. Not all clones are present; in checked studies, unresolved V genes account for under half, and no reason is known for the remainder. The sample table shows around 92,000 clones, and roughly 80% are seen once. In total, the top ten clones hold around 7.4% of the sample. The time point label here, explained by the study, means: baseline, week 1 (first vaccination visit). The treatment or condition label on this specimen signifies: pre-vaccination baseline after standard-of-care therapy. Sequences were derived from PBMCs, sampled from a glioma patient treated with radiotherapy, temozolomide or both. The receptors were sampled from a woman in her forties or fifties with glioma.

The chain has TRBV9 and TRBJ1-2; D remains unclear. Germline CDR1 SGDLS, CDR2 YYNGEE. The V gene lost 4 bases and the J gene lost 5 bases, with 12 bases spanning the gap. The CDR3 extends over 13 amino acids. The CDR3: CASSTLVGYGYTF. CDR3 in DNA: TGTGCCAGCAGCACCCTCGTGGGGTATGGCTACACCTTC. The entire variable domain, with the rest obtained from reference TRBV9 and TRBJ1-2, is as follows: DSGVTQTPKHLITATGQRVTLRCSPRSGDLSVYWYQQSLDQGLQFLIQYYNGEERAKGNILERFSAQQFPDLHSELNLSSLELGDSALYFCASSTLVGYGYTFGSGTRLTVV.

The chain carries TRBV7-2 and TRBJ1-3; D is perhaps TRBD1 (5 bases). Germline assignment: CDR1 SGHTA and CDR2 FQGNSA. The CDR3 spans 16 residues. Trimming removed 7 bases at V and 4 bases at J, with 20 bases between. CDR3 sequence: CASTTPGRATGNTIYF. CDR3 coding DNA: TGTGCCAGCACCACACCGGGCAGGGCGACGGGAAACACCATATATTTT.

This chain links TRBV9 with TRBJ2-1; 8 nucleotides agree with TRBD2. The CDR3 consists of 16 residues. Germline CDR1 reads SGDLS; CDR2 reads YYNGEE. Trimming at V came to 0 bases and at J to 2 bases, leaving 4 bases not matched to a gene. As DNA, the CDR3 is TGTGCCAGCAGCGTAGGCTCGGGGGGGCCCTACAATGAGCAGTTCTTC. It is translated as CASSVGSGGPYNEQFF.

The chain carries TRBV23-1 and TRBJ1-1; 9 bases line up with TRBD1. TRBV23-1 is an ORF; its function is uncertain. Losses at the gene ends were 0 bases for V and 2 bases for J; bases not matched to a gene: 16. This CDR3 has 20 amino acids. The CDR3 DNA follows: TGCGCCAGCAGTCAATCGTATGGAAGTGCGACAGGGGGAAAAAACACTGAAGCTTTCTTT. It encodes CASSQSYGSATGGKNTEAFF.

The chain couples TRBV15 to TRBJ1-1, with 7 bases fitting TRBD1. The trim removed 4 bases at V and 4 bases at J, leaving 12 bases unmatched. This CDR3 region has 16 residues. The V gene's germline CDR1 is LNHNV and CDR2 YYDKDF (reference sequence). DNA for the CDR3: TGTGCCACCAGCACACTCAGGGGGATTACGGGCACTGAAGCTTTCTTT. It is translated as CATSTLRGITGTEAFF.

This clone appeared once. The chain joins TRBV7-3 to TRBJ1-3; tentatively, D is TRBD1 (5 bases). Germline V gene sequence: CDR1 SGHTA, CDR2 FQGTGA. There are 16 residues in the CDR3. V was pared by 5 bases and J by 0 bases, with 14 bases between. CDR3 DNA sequence: TGTGCCAGCAGCCCGGGACTGCTTAGCTCTGGAAACACCATATATTTT. Encoded protein: CASSPGLLSSGNTIYF.

The CDR3 is CASSRRTGGGMNTEAFF. In DNA, the CDR3 is TGTGCCAGCAGCCGAAGGACAGGGGGCGGCATGAACACTGAAGCTTTCTTT. The V gene is TRBV7-9, the J gene TRBJ1-1; 11 nucleotides align to TRBD1. Germline CDR1 reads SEHNR; CDR2 reads FQNEAQ (reference sequence). After removal of 5 bases from V and 0 bases from J, the junction contained 8 bases not matched to a gene. The CDR3 totals 17 residues.

V gene TRBV19 combines with J gene TRBJ1-2; 11 bases line up with TRBD1. Unmatched junction bases numbered 3, after V lost 3 bases and J lost 3 bases. Germline CDR1 LNHDA, CDR2 SQIVND (reference sequence). The CDR3 runs to 15 residues. In DNA form, the CDR3 reads TGTGCCAGTAGTATCGGGACAGGGGGGTACTATGGCTACACCTTC. As protein: CASSIGTGGYYGYTF.

The chain couples TRBV18 to TRBJ1-5, with D unclear. Per germline, CDR1 KGHSH and CDR2 LQKENI. This CDR3 comprises 12 residues. With 3 bases removed from V and 7 bases from J, the gap between germline ends came to 7 bases. In DNA, the CDR3 is TGTGCCAGCTCACCGGGTGACCAGCCCCAGCATTTT. Amino acids: CASSPGDQPQHF.

This clone was detected only once. The J gene is TRBJ1-4, the V gene TRBV28, with no clear D. Per germline, CDR1 MDHEN and CDR2 SYDVKM. There are 14 residues in the CDR3. V shed 5 bases and J shed 7 bases, with 14 bases lying between them. The CDR3 bases are TGTGCCAGCAGTCCAAGGGCCCCACCTGAAAAACTGTTTTTT. Its protein product is CASSPRAPPEKLFF.

The chain couples TRBV2 to TRBJ1-5; TRBD1 matches at 8 bases. V shed 6 bases, J shed 11 bases, and the junction held 15 bases outside the gene matches. CDR1 SNHLY and CDR2 FYNNEI come from the germline V gene. The CDR3 loop spans 15 amino acids. In DNA, the CDR3 is TGTGCCAGCAGCCCAAGCACAGGGGGGCTGGGGACCCAGCATTTT. It encodes CASSPSTGGLGTQHF.

This chain joins TRBV7-9 and TRBJ1-2; 10 nucleotides match TRBD1. Looked up from germline, CDR1 is SEHNR and CDR2 is FQNEAQ (reference sequence). Unmatched junction bases numbered 8, after V lost 3 bases and J lost 7 bases. This CDR3 contains 15 residues. This CDR3 reads CASSFGDRGSGGYTF. The CDR3 DNA reads as TGTGCCAGCAGCTTTGGGGACAGGGGATCGGGTGGCTACACCTTC.

The genes are TRBV7-9 and TRBJ2-2, with a tentative D call TRBD2 (7 bases). The V and J ends lost 4 bases and 0 bases respectively, with 15 bases between them. CDR1 SEHNR and CDR2 FQNEAQ come from the germline V gene (reference sequence). The CDR3 has 17 amino acids. CDR3 DNA: TGTGCCAGCAGCTCGTCTCGGGGGGCCCCGAACACCGGGGAGCTGTTTTTT. It codes for CASSSSRGAPNTGELFF.

The CDR3 nucleotides read TGCAGCGTCATGACGGGTACTGGGGCCAACGTCCTGACTTTC. Protein product: CSVMTGTGANVLTF. The V gene is TRBV29-1, the J gene TRBJ2-6; D is uncertain. This CDR3 contains 14 residues. V was shortened by 6 bases and J by 2 bases, with 11 bases between the two germline ends. Germline V gives CDR1 SQVTM, CDR2 ANQGSEA.

The chain recombines TRBV19 with TRBJ1-6; D is possibly TRBD1 (5 bases). Germline values: CDR1 LNHDA, CDR2 SQIVND (reference sequence). This CDR3 spans 16 amino acids. V was pared by 4 bases and J by 14 bases, with 24 bases between. The CDR3 DNA reads TGTGCCAGTAGTAAGGGACGGGAGTTCCGGGATTCCGCCCTCCACTTT. Its translation is CASSKGREFRDSALHF.

Notes on this clone: The sample contains more than one DNA sequence encoding this CDR3. The chain has TRBV19 and TRBJ1-1; D perhaps matches TRBD1 (5 bases). This CDR3 has 14 amino acids. CDR1 and CDR2 from the germline V gene are LNHDA and SQIVND (reference sequence). V was trimmed by 9 bases and J by 0 bases, leaving 14 bases between them. CDR3 loop: CASSTVGVNTEAFF. The CDR3 coding sequence is TGTGCCAGCTCGACGGTAGGGGTGAACACTGAAGCTTTCTTT.

CDR3 nucleotides: TGTGCCAGTAGTATAGATGACCACACCCGGAACACTGAAGCTTTCTTT. This translates into CASSIDDHTRNTEAFF. The gene calls are TRBV19 and TRBJ1-1, with no clear D. Trimming left V 0 bases short and J 1 base short, with 12 bases between. The CDR3 is 16 amino acids. CDR1 is LNHDA and CDR2 is SQIVND in the germline V gene (reference sequence).

A remark on this clone: No DNA is shown, since the ends of the CDR3 on it are uncertain; the CDR3 is the one TCRdb lists. The chain combines TRBV7-6 with TRBJ2-1; the D call of TRBD2 is as the table states it, not checked on the DNA. The CDR3 spans 16 amino acids, including both terminal residues. Germline V CDR1 and CDR2: SGHVS, FNYEAQ. CDR3 loop: CASSAPLRQRGNEQFF.

This sequence joins TRBV7-2 and TRBJ1-1; D is unresolved. Germline V lookup: CDR1 SGHTA, CDR2 FQGNSA. V dropped 1 base and J dropped 6 bases, with 12 bases sitting between them. CDR3 length: 14 residues. The CDR3 region has the DNA TGTGCCAGCAGCTTAGAGAACGGGCGCGCTGAAGCTTTCTTT. Translation gives CASSLENGRAEAFF.

This clone was seen just once. The chain links TRBV29-1 to TRBJ1-2, with a weak D call TRBD1 (6 bases). The germline CDR1 and CDR2 sequences are SQVTM and ANQGSEA. Trimming stripped 1 base from V and 5 bases from J, with 35 bases between. The CDR3 spans 21 residues. This CDR3 reads CSVEASEERGNLREGRYGYTF. The DNA for the CDR3 is TGCAGCGTTGAAGCCAGCGAGGAAAGGGGGAATCTGAGAGAAGGTCGATATGGCTACACCTTC.

The chain couples TRBV5-6 to TRBJ1-1; D is unresolved. Between the trimmed V and J ends, which lost 6 bases and 5 bases, there was a span of 20 bases. Germline loops: CDR1 SGHDT, CDR2 YYEEEE. There are 15 residues in the CDR3. The CDR3 DNA reads as TGTGCCAGCATCCGACGGCCTGGCGGTTGGACTGAAGCTTTCTTT. Residues: CASIRRPGGWTEAFF.